These 3 T cell receptor beta chains came from one sample sequenced in a study of T cell responses to AZD1222 COVID-19 vaccine. Only in-frame clones appear in the TCRdb table, and some are missing; sequencing was by immunoSEQ multiplex PCR. The table records around 150,000 clones, roughly 90% of them present only once. The sample was peripheral blood, taken 28 days after the second AZD1222 dose. These receptors originate from an adult who received the AZD1222 COVID-19 vaccine.

The chain has TRBV13 and TRBJ1-2; D is unclear. Germline V lookup: CDR1 PRHDT, CDR2 FYEKMQ (reference sequence). Between the trimmed V and J ends, which lost 2 bases and 8 bases, there was a span of 9 bases. The CDR3 runs to 12 residues. CDR3 nucleotides: TGTGCCAGCAGCTTAAGGGCGAGGGGCTACACCTTC. Its translation is CASSLRARGYTF.

This chain joins TRBV2 and TRBJ2-6; TRBD2 might be the D (6 bases). The CDR3 length is 14 residues. Per the germline V gene, CDR1 is SNHLY and CDR2 is FYNNEI. V was trimmed by 5 bases and J by 2 bases, leaving 7 bases between them. The CDR3 DNA sequence: TGTGCCAGCAGTTCGGGGGCTGGGGCCAACGTCCTGACTTTC. Encoded protein: CASSSGAGANVLTF.

This clone was detected only once. The rearrangement uses TRBV6-5 and TRBJ1-4; D is ambiguous. Trimming took off 6 bases at V and 2 bases at J, with 13 bases between the two ends. Germline V gene data show CDR1 as MNHEY and CDR2 as SVGAGI. This CDR3 region has 15 residues. The CDR3 sequence: CASSLTALTNEKLFF. The CDR3, as DNA: TGTGCCAGCAGCCTCACGGCCCTCACTAATGAAAAACTGTTTTTT.